The entry below describes one T cell receptor (beta chain). The sample belongs to a study of blood T cell repertoires in COVID-19. The wider study: COVID-19 samples, acute and convalescent, were from the United States, Italy and Spain. The cDNA or gDNA used as material had been derived from T cells, B-cell-depleted T cells, or PBMCs.

As originally analysed: Reference gene primer amplification gave nucleated cell count estimates. Repertoires were generated with immunoSEQ multiplex PCR, while TCRdb's copy carries only in-frame clones and drops some. That table gives V, J and clone size, and the DNA gave D and trimming. The table shows 99,000 or so clones, with 85% to 90% occurring only once. The sequenced material came from peripheral blood. The TCR was taken from a man in his fifties with acute or convalescent COVID-19.

The CDR3 reads CATAGLATDTQYF. The CDR3 nucleotides read TGTGCCACCGCCGGACTAGCAACGGATACGCAGTATTTT. V and J are TRBV24-1 and TRBJ2-3, with 8 bases that match TRBD2. CDR3 size: 13 residues. Germline assignment: CDR1 KGHDR and CDR2 SFDVKD. With V trimmed by 9 bases and J by 6 bases, 7 bases remained unmatched.